The rows below give T cell receptor beta chains drawn from one sample of a study of cytomegalovirus exposure and HLA in healthy donors. This table comes from immunoSEQ multiplex PCR, and its TCRdb copy is limited to in-frame clones, with some not included. This repertoire shows 90,000 to 100,000 clones, approximately 76% found once; its top ten account for roughly 2%. The specimen sequenced was PBMCs. Receptors originate from a man in his forties in good health and CMV-seronegative. CDR3s include the opening cysteine and the closing phenylalanine or tryptophan. Not every row has a clone size; where given, it reads once, few, many or a size class.

once	TRBJ2-7	TRBV27	CASSSTGTGGYEQYF
NA	TRBJ1-3	TRBV5-6	CASSPTGGTGNTIYF
once	TRBJ2-2	TRBV28	CASSPLPGRGGVNTGELFF
NA	TRBJ2-3	TRBV9	CASSVYPIADTQYF
once	NA	TRBV4-3	CASSQESTSGRGFGAYEQYF
NA	NA	TRBV14	CASSPTLAARSSYEQYF
NA	TRBJ1-5	TRBV10-2	CASRLGQGHQPQHF
NA	TRBJ2-7	TRBV28	CASSLGRAYEQYF
few	TRBJ2-3	TRBV7-9	CSSSPTSADTQYF
NA	TRBJ2-5	TRBV28	CASSFSGGGETQYF
NA	TRBJ2-4	TRBV4-2	CASSRTSGGAVQNIQYF
NA	TRBJ2-3	TRBV30	CAWSVTTSKETDTQYF
NA	TRBJ1-2	TRBV7-2	CASILDYRGQGYTF
NA	TRBJ1-2	TRBV7-9	CSSSLDRTGGYGYTF
NA	TRBJ2-7	TRBV4-1	CASSQDVVQTYEQYF
once	TRBJ1-1	TRBV4-1	CASSQGGGVGTEAFF
NA	TRBJ1-6	TRBV7-9	CSSSLEGWSSPLHF
NA	TRBJ1-4	TRBV19	CASIPGTGTGRPEKLFF
NA	TRBJ1-2	TRBV6-1	CASSVEGEQYGYTF
NA	TRBJ1-1	TRBV5-1	CASSLGQDTGLGTEAFF
NA	TRBJ2-1	TRBV7-3	CASSRGQGAENEQFF
NA	TRBJ1-2	TRBV5-1	CASSPTGGHYGYTF
NA	TRBJ2-2	TRBV5-1	CASSETSGGAGSGELFF
NA	TRBJ1-6	TRBV11-2	CASSQLAGPYNSPLHF
NA	TRBJ2-7	TRBV19	CASSSGISYEQYF
NA	TRBJ2-7	TRBV18	CASSPGTGSPYEQYF
NA	TRBJ2-5	TRBV6-6	CASSRGRVRETQYF
NA	TRBJ2-1	TRBV6-5	CASSYRGLGDEQFF
few	TRBJ1-4	TRBV28	CASSLWDSRDEKLFF